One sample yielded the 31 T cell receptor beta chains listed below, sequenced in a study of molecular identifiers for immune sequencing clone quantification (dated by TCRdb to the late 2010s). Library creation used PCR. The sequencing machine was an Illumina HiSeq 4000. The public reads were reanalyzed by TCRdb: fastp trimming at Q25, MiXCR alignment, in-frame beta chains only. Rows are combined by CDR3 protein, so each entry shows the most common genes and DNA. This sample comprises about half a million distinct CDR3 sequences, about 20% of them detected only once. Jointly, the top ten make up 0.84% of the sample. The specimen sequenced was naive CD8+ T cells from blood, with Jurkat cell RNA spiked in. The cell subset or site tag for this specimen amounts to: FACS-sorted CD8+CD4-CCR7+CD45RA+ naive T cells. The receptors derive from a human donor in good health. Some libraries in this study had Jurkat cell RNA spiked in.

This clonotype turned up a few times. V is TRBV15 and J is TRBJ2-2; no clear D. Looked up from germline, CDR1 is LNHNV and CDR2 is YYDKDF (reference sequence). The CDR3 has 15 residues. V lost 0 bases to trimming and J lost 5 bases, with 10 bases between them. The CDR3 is CATSRDPGDTGELFF. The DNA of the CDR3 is TGTGCCACCAGCAGAGATCCCGGAGATACCGGGGAGCTGTTTTTT.

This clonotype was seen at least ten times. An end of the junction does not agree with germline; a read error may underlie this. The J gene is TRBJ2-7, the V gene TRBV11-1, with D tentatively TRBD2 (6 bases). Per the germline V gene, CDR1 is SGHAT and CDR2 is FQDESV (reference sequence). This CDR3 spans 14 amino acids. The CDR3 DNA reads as TGTGCCAGCAGCCCGGACTACGCCTCCCACGAGCAGTACTTC. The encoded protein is CASSPDYASHEQYF.

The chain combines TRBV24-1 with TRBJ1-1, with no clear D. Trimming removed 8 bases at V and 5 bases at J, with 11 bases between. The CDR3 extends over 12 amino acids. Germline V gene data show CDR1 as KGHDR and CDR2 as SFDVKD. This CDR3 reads CATNNAGTEAFF. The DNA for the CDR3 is TGTGCCACCAACAACGCCGGGACTGAAGCTTTCTTT.

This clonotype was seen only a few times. CDR3 in amino acids: CASSTPPRVAGGPGELFF. CDR3 in DNA: TGTGCCAGCAGCACACCCCCCCGGGTAGCGGGAGGGCCCGGGGAGCTGTTTTTT. The V and J genes are TRBV25-1 and TRBJ2-2, with 11 bases identical to TRBD2. V dropped 6 bases and J dropped 6; count of bases not matched to a gene: 15. CDR1 is MGHDK and CDR2 is SYGVNS in the germline V gene. The CDR3 has 18 amino acids.

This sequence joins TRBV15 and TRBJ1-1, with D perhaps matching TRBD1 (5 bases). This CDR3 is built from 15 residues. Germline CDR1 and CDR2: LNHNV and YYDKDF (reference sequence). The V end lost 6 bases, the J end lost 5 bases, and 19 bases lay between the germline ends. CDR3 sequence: CATRLRAGPGTEAFF. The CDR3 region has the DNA TGTGCCACCAGGCTTAGGGCGGGGCCTGGGACTGAAGCTTTCTTT.

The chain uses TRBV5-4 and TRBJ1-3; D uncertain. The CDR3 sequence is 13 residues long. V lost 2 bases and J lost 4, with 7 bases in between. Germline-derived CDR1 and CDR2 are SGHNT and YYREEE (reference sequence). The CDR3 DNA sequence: TGTGCCAGCAGCTTTCGAGGGGGAAACACCATATATTTT. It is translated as CASSFRGGNTIYF.

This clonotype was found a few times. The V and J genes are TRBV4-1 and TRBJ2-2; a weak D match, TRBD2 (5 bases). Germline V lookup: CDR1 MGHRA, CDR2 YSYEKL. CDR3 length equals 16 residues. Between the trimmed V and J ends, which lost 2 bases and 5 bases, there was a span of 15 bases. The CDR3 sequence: CASSQLSVVGTGELFF. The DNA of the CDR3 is TGCGCCAGCAGCCAACTTAGCGTTGTAGGGACCGGGGAGCTGTTTTTT.

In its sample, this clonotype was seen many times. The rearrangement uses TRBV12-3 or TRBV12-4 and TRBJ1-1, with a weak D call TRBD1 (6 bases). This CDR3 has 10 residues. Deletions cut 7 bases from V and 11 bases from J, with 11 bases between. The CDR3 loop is CASTHGQAFF. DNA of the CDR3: TGTGCCAGCACCCACGGACAGGCTTTCTTT.

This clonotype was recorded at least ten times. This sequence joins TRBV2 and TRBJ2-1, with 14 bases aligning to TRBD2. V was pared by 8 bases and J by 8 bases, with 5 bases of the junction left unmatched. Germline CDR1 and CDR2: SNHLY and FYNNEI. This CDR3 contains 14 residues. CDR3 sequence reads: CASEGLAGVYEQFF. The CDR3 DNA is TGTGCCAGCGAGGGACTAGCGGGAGTCTATGAGCAGTTCTTC.

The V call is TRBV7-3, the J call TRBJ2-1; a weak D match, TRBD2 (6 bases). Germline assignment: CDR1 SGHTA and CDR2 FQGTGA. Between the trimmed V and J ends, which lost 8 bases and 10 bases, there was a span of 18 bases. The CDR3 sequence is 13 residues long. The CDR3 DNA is TGTGCCAGCGGAGACTTCGGAGGGTCCGAGCAGTTCTTC. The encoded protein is CASGDFGGSEQFF.

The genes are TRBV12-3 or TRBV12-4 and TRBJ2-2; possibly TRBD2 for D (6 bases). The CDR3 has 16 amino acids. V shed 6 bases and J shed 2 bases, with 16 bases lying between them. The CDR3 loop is CASSPIAVPNTGELFF. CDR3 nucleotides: TGTGCCAGCAGCCCCATAGCGGTTCCCAACACCGGGGAGCTGTTTTTT.

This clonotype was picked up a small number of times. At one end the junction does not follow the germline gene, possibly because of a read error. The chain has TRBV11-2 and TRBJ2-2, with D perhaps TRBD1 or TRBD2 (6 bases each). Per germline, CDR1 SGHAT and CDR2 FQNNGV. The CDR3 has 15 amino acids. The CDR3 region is CASSLGWGATGELFF. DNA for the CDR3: TGTGCCAGCAGCTTAGGATGGGGGGCCACCGGGGAGCTGTTTTTC.

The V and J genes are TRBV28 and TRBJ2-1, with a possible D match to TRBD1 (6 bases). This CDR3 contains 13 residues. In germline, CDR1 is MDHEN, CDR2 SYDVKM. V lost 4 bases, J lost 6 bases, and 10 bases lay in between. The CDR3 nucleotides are TGTGCCAGCAGTTATAGGGGGTTCAATGAGCAGTTCTTC. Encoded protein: CASSYRGFNEQFF.

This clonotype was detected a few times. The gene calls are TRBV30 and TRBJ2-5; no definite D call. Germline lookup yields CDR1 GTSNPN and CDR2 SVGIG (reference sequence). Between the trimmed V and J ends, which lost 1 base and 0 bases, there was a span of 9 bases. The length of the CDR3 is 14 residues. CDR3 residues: CAWSEGQDQETQYF. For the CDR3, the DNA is TGTGCCTGGAGTGAAGGTCAGGACCAAGAGACCCAGTACTTC.

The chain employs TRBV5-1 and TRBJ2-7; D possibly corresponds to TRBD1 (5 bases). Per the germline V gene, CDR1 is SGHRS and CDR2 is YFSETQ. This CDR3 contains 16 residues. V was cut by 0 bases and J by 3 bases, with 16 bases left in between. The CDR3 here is CASSLALSGQGYEQYF. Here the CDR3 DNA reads TGCGCCAGCAGCTTGGCCTTGTCAGGGCAGGGCTACGAGCAGTACTTC.

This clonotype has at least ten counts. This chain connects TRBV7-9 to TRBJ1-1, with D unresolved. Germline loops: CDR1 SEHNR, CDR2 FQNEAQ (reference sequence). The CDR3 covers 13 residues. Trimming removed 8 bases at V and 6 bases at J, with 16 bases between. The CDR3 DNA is TGTGCCAGCTTGGAGGGAAATGTAGCTGAAGCTTTCTTT. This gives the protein CASLEGNVAEAFF.

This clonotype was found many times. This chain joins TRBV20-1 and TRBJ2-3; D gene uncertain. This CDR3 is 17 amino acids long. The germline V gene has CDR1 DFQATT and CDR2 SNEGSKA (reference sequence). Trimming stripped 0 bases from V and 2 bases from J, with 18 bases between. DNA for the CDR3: TGCAGTGCTAGAGATCCGTTAATGGGCCTATACACAGATACGCAGTATTTT. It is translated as CSARDPLMGLYTDTQYF.

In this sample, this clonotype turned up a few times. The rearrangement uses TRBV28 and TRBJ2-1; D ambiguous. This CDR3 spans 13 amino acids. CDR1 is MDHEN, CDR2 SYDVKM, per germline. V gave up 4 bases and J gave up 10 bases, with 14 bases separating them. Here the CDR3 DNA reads TGTGCCAGCAGTTCGAGCCTCTTCGAGGAGCAGTTCTTC. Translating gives CASSSSLFEEQFF.

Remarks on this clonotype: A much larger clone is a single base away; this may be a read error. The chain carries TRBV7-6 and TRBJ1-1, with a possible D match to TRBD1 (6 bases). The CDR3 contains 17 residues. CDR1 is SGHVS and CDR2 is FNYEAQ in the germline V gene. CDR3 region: CASSLAPRSQGNTEASF. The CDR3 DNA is TGTGCCAGCAGCTTAGCGCCCAGGAGTCAGGGGAACACTGAAGCTTCCTTT.

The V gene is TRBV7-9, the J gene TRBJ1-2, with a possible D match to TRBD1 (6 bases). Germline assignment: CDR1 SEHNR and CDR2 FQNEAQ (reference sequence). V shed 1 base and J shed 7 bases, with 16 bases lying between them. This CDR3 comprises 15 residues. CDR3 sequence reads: CASSLGAGALFGYTF. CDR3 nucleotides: TGTGCCAGCAGCTTAGGGGCAGGGGCCCTGTTTGGCTACACCTTC. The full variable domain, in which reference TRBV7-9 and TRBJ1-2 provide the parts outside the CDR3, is DTGVSQNPRHKITKRGQNVTFRCDPISEHNRLYWYRQTLGQGPEFLTYFQNEAQLEKSRLLSDRFSAERPKGSFSTLEIQRTEQGDSAMYLCASSLGAGALFGYTFGSGTRLTVV.

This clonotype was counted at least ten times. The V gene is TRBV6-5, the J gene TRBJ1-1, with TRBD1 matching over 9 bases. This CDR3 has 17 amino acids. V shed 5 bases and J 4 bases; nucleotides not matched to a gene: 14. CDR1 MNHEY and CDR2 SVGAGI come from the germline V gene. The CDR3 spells CASSDPTRGTGSTEAFF. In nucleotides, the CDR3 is TGTGCCAGCAGTGATCCTACCCGGGGGACAGGGAGCACTGAAGCTTTCTTT.

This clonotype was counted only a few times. CDR3 bases: TGTGCCAGTAGTACCGAGACAGCCCATACGCAGTATTTT. Residues: CASSTETAHTQYF. V gene TRBV19 combines with J gene TRBJ2-3, with D possibly matching TRBD1 (5 bases). Germline values: CDR1 LNHDA, CDR2 SQIVND (reference sequence). The V end was cut by 4 bases, the J end by 7 bases, with 12 bases between. The CDR3 sequence is 13 residues long.

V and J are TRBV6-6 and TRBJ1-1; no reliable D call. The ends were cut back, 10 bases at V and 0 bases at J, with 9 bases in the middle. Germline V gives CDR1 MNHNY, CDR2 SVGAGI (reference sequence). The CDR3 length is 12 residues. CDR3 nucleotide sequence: TGTGCCACCTCTGGAGTGAACACTGAAGCTTTCTTT. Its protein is CATSGVNTEAFF.

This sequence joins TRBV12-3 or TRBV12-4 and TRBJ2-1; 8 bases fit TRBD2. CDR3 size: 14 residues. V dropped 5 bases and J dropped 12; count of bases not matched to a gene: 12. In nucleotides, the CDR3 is TGTGCCAGCAGTCACACCGCGGGGGGTAAAGGGCAGTTCTTC. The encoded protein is CASSHTAGGKGQFF.

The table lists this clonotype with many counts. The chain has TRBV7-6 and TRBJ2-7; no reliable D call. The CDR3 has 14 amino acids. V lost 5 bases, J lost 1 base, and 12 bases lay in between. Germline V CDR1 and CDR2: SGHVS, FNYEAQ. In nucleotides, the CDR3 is TGTGCCAGCAGCCCGGATCTGCCTTCCTACGAGCAGTACTTC. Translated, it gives CASSPDLPSYEQYF. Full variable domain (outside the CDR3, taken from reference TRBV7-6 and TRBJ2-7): GAGVSQSPRYKVTKRGQDVALRCDPISGHVSLYWYRQALGQGPEFLTYFNYEAQQDKSGLPNDRFSAERPEGSISTLTIQRTEQRDSAMYRCASSPDLPSYEQYFGPGTRLTVT.

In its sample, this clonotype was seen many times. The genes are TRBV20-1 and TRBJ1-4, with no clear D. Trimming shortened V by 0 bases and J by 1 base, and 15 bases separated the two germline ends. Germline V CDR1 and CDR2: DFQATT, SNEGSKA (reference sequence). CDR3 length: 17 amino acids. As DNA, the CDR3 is TGCAGTGCTAGAGAAAAAGGCAGGACGAGAACTAATGAAAAACTGTTTTTT. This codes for CSAREKGRTRTNEKLFF.

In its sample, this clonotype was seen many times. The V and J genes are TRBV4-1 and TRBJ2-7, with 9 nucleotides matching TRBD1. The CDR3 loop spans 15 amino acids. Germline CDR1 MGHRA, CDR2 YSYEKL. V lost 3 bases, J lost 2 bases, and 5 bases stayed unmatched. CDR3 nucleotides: TGCGCCAGCAGCCACACCGGACAGGGGCCCTACGAGCAGTACTTC. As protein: CASSHTGQGPYEQYF.

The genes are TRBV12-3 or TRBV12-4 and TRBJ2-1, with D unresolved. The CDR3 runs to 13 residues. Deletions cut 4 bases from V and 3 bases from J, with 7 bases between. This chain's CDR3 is CASSSTLYNEQFF. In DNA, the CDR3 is TGTGCCAGCAGTTCAACCCTCTACAATGAGCAGTTCTTC.

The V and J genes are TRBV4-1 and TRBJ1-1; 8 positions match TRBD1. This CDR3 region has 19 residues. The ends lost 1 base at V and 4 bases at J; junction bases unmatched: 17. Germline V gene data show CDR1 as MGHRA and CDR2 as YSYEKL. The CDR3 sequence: CASSQVPLVGTGGRTEAFF. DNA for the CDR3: TGCGCCAGCAGCCAAGTACCTTTAGTCGGGACAGGCGGGCGCACTGAAGCTTTCTTT.

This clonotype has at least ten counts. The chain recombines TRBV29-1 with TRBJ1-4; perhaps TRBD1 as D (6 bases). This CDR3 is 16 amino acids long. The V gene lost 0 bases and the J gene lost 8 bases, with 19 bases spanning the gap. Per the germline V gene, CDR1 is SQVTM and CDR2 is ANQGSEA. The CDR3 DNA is TGCAGCGTTGAAGATGAAGTGACAGGATGGGAAGAAAAACTGTTTTTT. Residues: CSVEDEVTGWEEKLFF.

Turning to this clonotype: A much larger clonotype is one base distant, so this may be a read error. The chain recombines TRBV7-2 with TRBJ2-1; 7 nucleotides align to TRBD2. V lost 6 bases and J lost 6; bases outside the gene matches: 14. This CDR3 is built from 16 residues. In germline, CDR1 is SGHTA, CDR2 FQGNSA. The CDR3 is CASRGGSANWANEQFF. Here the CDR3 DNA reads TGTGCCAGCAGGGGAGGGAGCGCGAATTGGGCCAATGAGCAGTTCTTC.